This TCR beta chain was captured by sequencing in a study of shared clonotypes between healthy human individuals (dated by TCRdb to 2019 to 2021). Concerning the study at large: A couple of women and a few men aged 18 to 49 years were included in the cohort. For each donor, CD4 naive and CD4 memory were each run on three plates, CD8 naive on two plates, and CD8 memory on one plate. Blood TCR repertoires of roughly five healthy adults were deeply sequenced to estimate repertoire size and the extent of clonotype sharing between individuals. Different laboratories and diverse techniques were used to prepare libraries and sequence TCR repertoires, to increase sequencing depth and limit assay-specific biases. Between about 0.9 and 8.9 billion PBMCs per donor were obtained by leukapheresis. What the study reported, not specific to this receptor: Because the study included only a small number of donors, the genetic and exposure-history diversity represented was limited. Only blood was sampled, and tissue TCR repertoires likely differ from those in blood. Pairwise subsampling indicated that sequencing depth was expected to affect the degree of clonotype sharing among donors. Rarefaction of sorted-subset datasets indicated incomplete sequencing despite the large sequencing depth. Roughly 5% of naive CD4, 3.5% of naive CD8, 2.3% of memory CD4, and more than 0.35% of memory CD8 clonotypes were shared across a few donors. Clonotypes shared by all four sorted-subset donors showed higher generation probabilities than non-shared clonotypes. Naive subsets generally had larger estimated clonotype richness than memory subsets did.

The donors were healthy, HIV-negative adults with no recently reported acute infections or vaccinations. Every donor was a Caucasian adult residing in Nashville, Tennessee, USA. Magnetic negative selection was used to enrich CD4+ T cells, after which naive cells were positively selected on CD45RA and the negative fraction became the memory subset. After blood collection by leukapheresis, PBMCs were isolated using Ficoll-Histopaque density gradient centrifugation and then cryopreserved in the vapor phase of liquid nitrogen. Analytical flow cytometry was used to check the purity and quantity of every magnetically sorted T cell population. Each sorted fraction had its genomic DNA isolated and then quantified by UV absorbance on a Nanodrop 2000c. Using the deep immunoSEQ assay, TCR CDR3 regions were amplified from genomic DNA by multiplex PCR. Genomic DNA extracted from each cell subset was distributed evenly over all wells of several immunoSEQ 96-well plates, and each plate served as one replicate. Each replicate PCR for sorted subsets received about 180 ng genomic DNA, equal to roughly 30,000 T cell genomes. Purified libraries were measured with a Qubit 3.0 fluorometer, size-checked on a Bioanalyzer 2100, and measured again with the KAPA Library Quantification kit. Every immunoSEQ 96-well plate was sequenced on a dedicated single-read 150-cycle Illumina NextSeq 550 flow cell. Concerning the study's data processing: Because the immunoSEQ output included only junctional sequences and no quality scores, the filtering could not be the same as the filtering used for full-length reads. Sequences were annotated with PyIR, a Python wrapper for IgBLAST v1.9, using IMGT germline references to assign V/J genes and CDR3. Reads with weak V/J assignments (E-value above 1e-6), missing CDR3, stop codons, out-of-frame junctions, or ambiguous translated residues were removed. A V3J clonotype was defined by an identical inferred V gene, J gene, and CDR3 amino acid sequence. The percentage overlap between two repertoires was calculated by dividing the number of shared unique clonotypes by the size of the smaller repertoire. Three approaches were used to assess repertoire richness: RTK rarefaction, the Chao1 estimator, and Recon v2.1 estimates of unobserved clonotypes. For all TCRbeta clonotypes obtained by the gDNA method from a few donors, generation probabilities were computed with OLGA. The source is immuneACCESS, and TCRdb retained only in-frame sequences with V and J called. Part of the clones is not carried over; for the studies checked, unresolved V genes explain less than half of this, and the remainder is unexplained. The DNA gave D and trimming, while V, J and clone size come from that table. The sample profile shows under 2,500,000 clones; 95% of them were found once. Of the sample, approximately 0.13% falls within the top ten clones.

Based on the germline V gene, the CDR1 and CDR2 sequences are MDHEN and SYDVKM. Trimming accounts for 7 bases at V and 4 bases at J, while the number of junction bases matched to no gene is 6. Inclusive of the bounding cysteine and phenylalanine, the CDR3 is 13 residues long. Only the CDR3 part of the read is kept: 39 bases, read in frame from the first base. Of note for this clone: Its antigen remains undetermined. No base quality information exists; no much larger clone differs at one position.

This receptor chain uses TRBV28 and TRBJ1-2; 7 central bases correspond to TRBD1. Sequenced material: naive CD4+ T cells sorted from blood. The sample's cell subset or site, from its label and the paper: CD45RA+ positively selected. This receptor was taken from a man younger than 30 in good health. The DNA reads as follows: TGTGCCAGCATAGGGGGCTCCTTCTATGGCTACACCTTC. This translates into CASIGGSFYGYTF.